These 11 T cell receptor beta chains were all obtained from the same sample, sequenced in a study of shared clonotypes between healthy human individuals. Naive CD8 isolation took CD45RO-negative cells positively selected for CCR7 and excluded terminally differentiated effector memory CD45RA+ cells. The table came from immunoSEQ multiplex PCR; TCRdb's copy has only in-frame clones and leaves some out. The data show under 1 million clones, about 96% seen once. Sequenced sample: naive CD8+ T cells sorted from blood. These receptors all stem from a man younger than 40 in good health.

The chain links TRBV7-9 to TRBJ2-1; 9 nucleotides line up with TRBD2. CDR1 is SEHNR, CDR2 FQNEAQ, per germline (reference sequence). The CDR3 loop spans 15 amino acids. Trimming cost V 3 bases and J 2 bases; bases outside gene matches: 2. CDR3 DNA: TGTGCCAGCAGCTTGACTAGCGGTCCCTACAATGAGCAGTTCTTC. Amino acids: CASSLTSGPYNEQFF.

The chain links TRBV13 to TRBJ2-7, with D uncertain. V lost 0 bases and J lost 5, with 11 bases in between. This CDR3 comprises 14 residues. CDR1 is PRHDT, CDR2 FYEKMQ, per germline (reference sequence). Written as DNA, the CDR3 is TGTGCCAGCAGCTTAGGAATGTTAGGCCACGAGCAGTACTTC. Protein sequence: CASSLGMLGHEQYF.

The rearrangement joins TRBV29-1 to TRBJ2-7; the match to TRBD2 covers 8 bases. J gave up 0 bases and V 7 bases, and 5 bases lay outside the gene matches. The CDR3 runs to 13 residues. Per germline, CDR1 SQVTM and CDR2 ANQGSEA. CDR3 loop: CSALSGSSYEQYF. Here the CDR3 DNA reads TGCAGCGCTCTAAGCGGGAGCTCCTACGAGCAGTACTTC.

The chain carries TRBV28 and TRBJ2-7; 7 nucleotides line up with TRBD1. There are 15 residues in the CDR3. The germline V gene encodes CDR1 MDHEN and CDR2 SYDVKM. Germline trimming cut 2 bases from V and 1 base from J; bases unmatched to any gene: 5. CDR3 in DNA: TGTGCCAGCAGTTTAGCAGGGGGAGTATCCTACGAGCAGTACTTC. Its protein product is CASSLAGGVSYEQYF.

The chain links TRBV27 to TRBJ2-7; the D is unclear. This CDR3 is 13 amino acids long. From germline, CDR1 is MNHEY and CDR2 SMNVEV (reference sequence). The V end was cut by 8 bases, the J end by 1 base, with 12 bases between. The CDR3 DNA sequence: TGTGCCAGCGGCCCCCTGGGGTCCTACGAGCAGTACTTC. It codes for CASGPLGSYEQYF.

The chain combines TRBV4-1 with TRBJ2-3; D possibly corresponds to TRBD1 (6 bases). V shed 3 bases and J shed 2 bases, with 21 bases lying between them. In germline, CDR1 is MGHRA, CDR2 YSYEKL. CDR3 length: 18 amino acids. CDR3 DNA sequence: TGCGCCAGCAGCCAGCGGGTCAGCCGGGACATACACACAGATACGCAGTATTTT. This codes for CASSQRVSRDIHTDTQYF.

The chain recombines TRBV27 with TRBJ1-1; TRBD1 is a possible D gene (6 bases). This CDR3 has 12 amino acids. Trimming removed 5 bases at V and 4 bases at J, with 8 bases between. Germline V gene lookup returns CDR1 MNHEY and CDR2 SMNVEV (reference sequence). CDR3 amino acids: CASSADSTEAFF. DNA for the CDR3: TGTGCCAGCAGTGCGGACAGCACTGAAGCTTTCTTT.

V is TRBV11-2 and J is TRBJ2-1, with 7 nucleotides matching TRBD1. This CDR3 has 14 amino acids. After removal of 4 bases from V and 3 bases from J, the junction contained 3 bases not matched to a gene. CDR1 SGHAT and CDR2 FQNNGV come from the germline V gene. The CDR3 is CASSSWDSYNEQFF. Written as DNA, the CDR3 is TGTGCCAGCAGCTCATGGGACAGCTACAATGAGCAGTTCTTC.

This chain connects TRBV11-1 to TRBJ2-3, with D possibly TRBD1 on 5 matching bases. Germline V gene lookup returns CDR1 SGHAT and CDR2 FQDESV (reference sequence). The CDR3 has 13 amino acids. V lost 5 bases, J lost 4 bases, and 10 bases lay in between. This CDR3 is CASSTRQPDTQYF. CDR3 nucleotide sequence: TGTGCCAGCAGCACGCGACAGCCAGATACGCAGTATTTT.

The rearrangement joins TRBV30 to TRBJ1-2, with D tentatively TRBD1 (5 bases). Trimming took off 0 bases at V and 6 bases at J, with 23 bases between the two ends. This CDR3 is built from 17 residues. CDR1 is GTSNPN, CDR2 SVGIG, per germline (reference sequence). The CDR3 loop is CAWSVGVSGDAVDGYTF. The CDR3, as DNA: TGTGCCTGGAGTGTAGGAGTCTCGGGGGACGCGGTGGATGGCTACACCTTC.

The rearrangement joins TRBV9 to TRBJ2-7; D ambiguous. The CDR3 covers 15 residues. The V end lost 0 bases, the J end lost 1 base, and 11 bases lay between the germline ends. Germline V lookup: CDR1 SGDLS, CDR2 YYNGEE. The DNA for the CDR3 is TGTGCCAGCAGCGTAGAGCCCGGTCAGTCCTACGAGCAGTACTTC. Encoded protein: CASSVEPGQSYEQYF.